Presented here are 4 T cell receptor beta chains from one specimen sequenced in a study of molecular identifiers for immune sequencing clone quantification. TCRdb recomputed calls from the PCR reads with MiXCR, one row per CDR3 protein. The sample carries around 460,000 distinct CDR3 sequences, roughly 26% recorded once. The sample consisted of naive CD8+ T cells from blood, with Jurkat cell RNA spiked in. Subset of the sample: FACS-sorted CD8+CD4-CCR7+CD45RA+ naive T cells. These receptors came from a human donor in good health. Some libraries in this study had Jurkat cell RNA spiked in.

In its sample, this clonotype is medium-sized. The chain has TRBV4-1 and TRBJ1-1; D ambiguous. The CDR3 has 15 amino acids. V lost 1 base, J lost 11 bases, and 20 bases lay in between. Per the germline V gene, CDR1 is MGHRA and CDR2 is YSYEKL. CDR3 bases: TGCGCCAGCAGCCAAGGACTCAATTCCGTGCGAGGGGCTTTCTTT. This sequence encodes CASSQGLNSVRGAFF.

As for this clonotype: A much larger clone differs by one base, so this may be a read error. The rearrangement uses TRBV30 and TRBJ2-3; possibly TRBD1 for D (5 bases). Per the germline V gene, CDR1 is GTSNPN and CDR2 is SVGIG (reference sequence). The CDR3 is 13 residues long. CDR3: CVWSPLSGLAQYF. In DNA form, the CDR3 reads TGTGTCTGGAGTCCGCTCTCAGGGTTGGCGCAGTATTTT.

The CDR3 DNA reads TGCGCCAGCAGCTTGTCTAGATCGGGAAATGAGCAGTTCTTC. It is translated as CASSLSRSGNEQFF. The rearrangement uses TRBV5-1 and TRBJ2-1; weak D call: TRBD2 (5 bases). Germline V lookup: CDR1 SGHRS, CDR2 YFSETQ. V was pared by 1 base and J by 7 bases, with 12 bases between. The CDR3 extends over 14 amino acids.

Points on this clonotype: A read error may account for a junction end that differs from germline. This chain joins TRBV18 and TRBJ2-7; 9 bases match TRBD2. The germline CDR1 and CDR2 sequences are KGHSH and LQKENI. This CDR3 is 15 amino acids long. CDR3 region: CASAPMGGGDYEQYF. Written as DNA, the CDR3 is TGTGCCAGCGCACCGATGGGCGGGGGGGACTACGAGCAGTACTTC.